This T cell receptor beta chain came from a study of blood T cell repertoires in COVID-19. Study information: The study drew acute and convalescent COVID-19 samples from the United States, Italy and Spain.

Some clones are missing from TCRdb's copy, which holds only in-frame ones; the method was immunoSEQ multiplex PCR. The sample holds roughly 240,000 clones; roughly 83% are singletons and the top ten take 5% to 7%. This CDR3 is 14 amino acids long. V was pared by 3 bases and J by 0 bases, with 5 bases between. CDR1 SGHVS and CDR2 FQNEAQ come from the germline V gene. The sample consisted of peripheral blood. V is TRBV7-8 and J is TRBJ1-4; D uncertain. This TCR was recovered from a woman at least 80 years old with COVID-19, enrolled during active disease. CDR3 sequence (DNA): TGTGCCAGCAGCTTCAGTGCAACTAATGAAAAACTGTTTTTT. This gives the protein CASSFSATNEKLFF.